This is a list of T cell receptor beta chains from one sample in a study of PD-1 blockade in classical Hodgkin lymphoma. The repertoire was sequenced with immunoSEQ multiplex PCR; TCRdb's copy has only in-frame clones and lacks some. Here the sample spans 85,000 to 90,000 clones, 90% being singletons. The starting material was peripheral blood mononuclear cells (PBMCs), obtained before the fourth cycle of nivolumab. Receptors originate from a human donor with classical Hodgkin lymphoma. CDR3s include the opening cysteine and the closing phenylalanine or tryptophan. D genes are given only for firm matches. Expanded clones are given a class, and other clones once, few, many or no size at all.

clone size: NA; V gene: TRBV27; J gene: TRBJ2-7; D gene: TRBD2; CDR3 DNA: TGTGCCAGCAGTTTGAGTAGCGGGGGGTACGAGCAGTACTTC; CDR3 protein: CASSLSSGGYEQYF
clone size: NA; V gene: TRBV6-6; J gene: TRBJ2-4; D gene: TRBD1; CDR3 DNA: TGTGCCAGCAGTCTATCGGGACAGGCTCAAAACATTCAGTACTTC; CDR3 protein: CASSLSGQAQNIQYF
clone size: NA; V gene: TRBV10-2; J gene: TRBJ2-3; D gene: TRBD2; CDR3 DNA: TGCGCCAGCCCCCCTTTTGTAGCGGGGGGGGCCCGAGACGGCACAGATACGCAGTATTTT; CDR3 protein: CASPPFVAGGARDGTDTQYF
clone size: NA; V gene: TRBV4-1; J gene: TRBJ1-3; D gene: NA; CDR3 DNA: TGCGCCAGCAGCCAAGATCCGCGGGTTGGAAACACCATATATTTT; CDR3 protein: CASSQDPRVGNTIYF
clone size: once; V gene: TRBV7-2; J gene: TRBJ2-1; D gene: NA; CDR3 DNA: TGTGCCAGCAGCCTCTCCCCGCACGGAGAATTGGGGAATGAGCAGTTCTTC; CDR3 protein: CASSLSPHGELGNEQFF
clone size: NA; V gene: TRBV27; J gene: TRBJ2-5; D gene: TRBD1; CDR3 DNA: TGTGCCAGCAGTTTAGAGATGGGACAGGGGTCAGTCTTAGAGACCCAGTACTTC; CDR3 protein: CASSLEMGQGSVLETQYF
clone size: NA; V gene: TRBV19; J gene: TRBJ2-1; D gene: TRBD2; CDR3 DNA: TGTGCCAGTAGTTCCCTAGCGGGGGATAGCTCCTACAATGAGCAGTTCTTC; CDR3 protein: CASSSLAGDSSYNEQFF
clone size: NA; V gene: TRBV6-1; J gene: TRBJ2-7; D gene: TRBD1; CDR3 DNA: TGTGCCAGCAGGGACAGGGGCCCCTCCTACGAGCAGTACTTC; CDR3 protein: CASRDRGPSYEQYF
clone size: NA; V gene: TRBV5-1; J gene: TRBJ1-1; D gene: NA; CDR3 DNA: TGCGCCAGCAGCTTGTCCAGTCTGAACACTGAAGCTTTCTTT; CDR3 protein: CASSLSSLNTEAFF
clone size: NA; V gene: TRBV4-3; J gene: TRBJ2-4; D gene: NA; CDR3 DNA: TGCGCCAGCAGCCAAGGAGGGCTCGGCAAAAACATTCAGTACTTC; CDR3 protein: CASSQGGLGKNIQYF
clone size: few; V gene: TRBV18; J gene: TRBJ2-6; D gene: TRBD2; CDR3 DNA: TGTGCCAGCTCACCGGGGGGGTACTCTGGGGCCAACGTCCTGACTTTC; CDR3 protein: CASSPGGYSGANVLTF
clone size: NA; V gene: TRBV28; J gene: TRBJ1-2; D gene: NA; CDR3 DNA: TGTGCCAGCACCAATTCGGGGCGGACTCTAGGCTATGGCTACACCTTC; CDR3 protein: CASTNSGRTLGYGYTF
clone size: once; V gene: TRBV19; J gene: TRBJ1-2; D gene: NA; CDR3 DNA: TGTGCCAGTAGTTCAGGGCAAGTCTATGGCTACACCTTC; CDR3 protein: CASSSGQVYGYTF
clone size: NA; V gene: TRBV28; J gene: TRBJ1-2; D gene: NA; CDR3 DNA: TGTGCCAGCAGTTTACGGGGGGCCTATGGCTACACCTTC; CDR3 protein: CASSLRGAYGYTF
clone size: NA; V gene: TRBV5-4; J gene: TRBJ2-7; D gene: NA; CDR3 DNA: TGTGCCAGCAGCTTGGATAGCGCCTACGAGCAGTACTTC; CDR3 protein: CASSLDSAYEQYF
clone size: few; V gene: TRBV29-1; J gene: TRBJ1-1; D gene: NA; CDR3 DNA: TGCAGCGTTGAACGGGTGGACACTGAAGCTTTCTTT; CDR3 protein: CSVERVDTEAFF
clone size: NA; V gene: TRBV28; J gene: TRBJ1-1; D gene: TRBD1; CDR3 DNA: TGTGCCAGCAGTGACCCGACAGGGGGGGAAGCTTTCTTT; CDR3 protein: CASSDPTGGEAFF
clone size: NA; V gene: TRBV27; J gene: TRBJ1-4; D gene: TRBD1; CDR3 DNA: TGTGCCAGCAGTAAACAGGGGGCCCAATGGGAAAAACTGTTTTTT; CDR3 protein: CASSKQGAQWEKLFF
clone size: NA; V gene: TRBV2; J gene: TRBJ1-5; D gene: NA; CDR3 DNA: TGTGCCAGCAGTGGTGATAGAGTCACCCACCAGCATTTT; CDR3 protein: CASSGDRVTHQHF
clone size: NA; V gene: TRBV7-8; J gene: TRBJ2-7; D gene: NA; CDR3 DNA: TGTGCCAGCAGCTTAGTGATGGGGAGCGAGCAGTACTTC; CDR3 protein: CASSLVMGSEQYF
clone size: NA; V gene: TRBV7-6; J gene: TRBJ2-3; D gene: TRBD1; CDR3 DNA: TGTGCCAGCAGCTCCGGACAGGGAACAGATACGCAGTATTTT; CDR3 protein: CASSSGQGTDTQYF
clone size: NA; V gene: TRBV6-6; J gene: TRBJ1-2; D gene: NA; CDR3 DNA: TGTGCCACCCGTGAAGATGGCTACACCTTC; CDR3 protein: CATREDGYTF
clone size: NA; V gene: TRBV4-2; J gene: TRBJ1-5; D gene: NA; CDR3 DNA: TGTGCCAGCAGCCAAGAAGGACCTCTCCCCAATCAGCCCCAGCATTTT; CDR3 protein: CASSQEGPLPNQPQHF
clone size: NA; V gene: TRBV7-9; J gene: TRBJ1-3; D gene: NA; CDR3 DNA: TGTGCCAGCAGCCCGGGACTCACTGGAAACACCATATATTTT; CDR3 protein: CASSPGLTGNTIYF
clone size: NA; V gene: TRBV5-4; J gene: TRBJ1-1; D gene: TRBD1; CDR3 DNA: TGTGCCAGCAGTTCCGAGGGGGCCTGGATGAACACTGAAGCTTTCTTT; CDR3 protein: CASSSEGAWMNTEAFF
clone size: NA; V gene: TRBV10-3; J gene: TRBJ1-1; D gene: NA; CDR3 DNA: TGTGCCATCAGTGTGCGTAAGGGGACTGAAGCTTTCTTT; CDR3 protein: CAISVRKGTEAFF
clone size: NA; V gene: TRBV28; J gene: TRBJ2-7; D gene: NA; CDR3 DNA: TGTGCCAGCAGTTTCATTGGAGGACTGTACGAGCAGTACTTC; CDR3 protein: CASSFIGGLYEQYF
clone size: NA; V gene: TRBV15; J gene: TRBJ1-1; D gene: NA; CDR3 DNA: TGTGCCACCAGCAGAGATGAGGCAGGGGAAGCTTTCTTT; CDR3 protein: CATSRDEAGEAFF
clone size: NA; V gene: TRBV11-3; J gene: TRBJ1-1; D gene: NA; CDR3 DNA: TGTGCCAGCAGCTTAGGAGACAGTGAAGCTTTCTTT; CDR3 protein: CASSLGDSEAFF
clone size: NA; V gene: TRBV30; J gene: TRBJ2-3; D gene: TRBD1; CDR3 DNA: TGTGCCTGGAGTGCGGGACAGGGGGCCGCAGATACGCAGTATTTT; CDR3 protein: CAWSAGQGAADTQYF
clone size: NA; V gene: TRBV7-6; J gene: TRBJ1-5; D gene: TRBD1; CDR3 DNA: TGTGCCAGCAGCCACGGGACAGGGGATCCCTATAGCAATCAGCCCCAGCATTTT; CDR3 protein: CASSHGTGDPYSNQPQHF
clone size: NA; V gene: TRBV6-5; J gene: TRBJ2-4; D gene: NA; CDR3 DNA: TGTGCCAGCAGTTCAGGGACCACCACGATGGACATTCAGTACTTC; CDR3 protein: CASSSGTTTMDIQYF
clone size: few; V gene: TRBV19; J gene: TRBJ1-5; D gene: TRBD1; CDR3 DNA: TGTGCCAGTAACCACAACCGGGACAGGGCTCGGCATTTT; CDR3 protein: CASNHNRDRARHF
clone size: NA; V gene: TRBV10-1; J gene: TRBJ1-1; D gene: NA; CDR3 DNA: TGCGCCAGCAGTGTTGGAGGTGGCCAACCTGAAGCTTTCTTT; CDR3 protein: CASSVGGGQPEAFF
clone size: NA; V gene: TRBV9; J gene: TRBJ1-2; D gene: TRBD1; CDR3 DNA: TGTGCCAGCAGCGGCGAGCCAGGACAGGGAAATGGCTACACCTTC; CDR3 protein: CASSGEPGQGNGYTF
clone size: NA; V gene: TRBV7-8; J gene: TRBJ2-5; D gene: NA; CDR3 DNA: TGTGCCAGCAGCTTCGAGGGAGAAGAGACCCAGTACTTC; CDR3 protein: CASSFEGEETQYF
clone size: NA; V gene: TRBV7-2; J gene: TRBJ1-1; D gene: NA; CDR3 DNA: TGTGCCAGCAGCTTAGATGAGGACGGGCCTCAATGGGACACTGAAGCTTTCTTT; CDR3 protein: CASSLDEDGPQWDTEAFF
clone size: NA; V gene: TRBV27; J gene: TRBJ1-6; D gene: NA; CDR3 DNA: TGTGCCAGCAGTTTATGGACAGATTCACCCCTCCACTTT; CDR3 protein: CASSLWTDSPLHF
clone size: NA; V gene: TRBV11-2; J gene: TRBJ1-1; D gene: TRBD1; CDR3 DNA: TGTGCCAGCAGCTCGCCGACAGGGCGGACTGAAGCTTTCTTT; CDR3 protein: CASSSPTGRTEAFF
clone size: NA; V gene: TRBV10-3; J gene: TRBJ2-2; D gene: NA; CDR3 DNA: TGTGCCGGGGGGGCATTCACCGGGGAGCTGTTTTTT; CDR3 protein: CAGGAFTGELFF
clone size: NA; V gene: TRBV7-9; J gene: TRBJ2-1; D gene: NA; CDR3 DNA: TGTGCCAGCAGCTTACTGAATGAGCAGTTCTTC; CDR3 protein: CASSLLNEQFF
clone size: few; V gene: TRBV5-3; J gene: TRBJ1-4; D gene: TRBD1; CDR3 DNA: TGTGCCAGAAGCCAACTGGACAGGTCGAATTACTCAACTAATGAAAAACTGTTTTTT; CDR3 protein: CARSQLDRSNYSTNEKLFF